This T cell receptor (beta chain) was sequenced for a study of T cells expressing NK-cell markers. For the study at large: Sequencing covered eight donors, seven HCMV-seropositive and one seronegative. Overall study findings and caveats: Five or six donors showed dominant NKG2C+ clonotypes comprising about 1.0-7.0% of their CD8+ T cells. Topping the CD3+CD56-NKG2C+ fraction as well were these clonotypes, in a few donors.

The CDR3 runs to 17 residues. The germline V gene has CDR1 SGDLS and CDR2 YYNGEE. A word on this clonotype: What it binds is not known.

5'RACE template switching built TCR beta cDNA with unique molecular identifiers. TCRdb reanalyzed the 5' RACE reads, giving one entry per CDR3 protein sequence and no DNA. Here the sample table reports 550,000 to 600,000 distinct CDR3 sequences. The clonotype comes from a man aged 18 to 35 in good health. The gene calls are TRBV9 and TRBJ2-1; lacking DNA, the TRBD2 call made by TCRdb goes unchecked. Sequenced input: blood T cells: a sorted CD56 or NKG2C T cell subset, CD4+ or CD8+ T cells, or bulk PBMC T cells (not recorded which). CDR3 protein: CASSVEGTGTSGREQFF.